This record concerns one TCR beta chain sequence. Antigen specificity is unknown. V dropped 1 base and J dropped 5 bases, with 11 bases sitting between them. In germline, CDR1 is LNHDA, CDR2 SQIVND (reference sequence). The CDR3 consists of 15 residues. The data stem from a study of cytomegalovirus exposure and HLA in healthy donors. Whole-study results and caveats: Clonal expansion, a later analysis showed, was greater in HLA-associated TCR beta chains than in equally common others. The classifier reportedly diagnosed cytomegalovirus status with high sensitivity and specificity.

This PCR relied on a set of 60 Vbeta primers and 13 Jbeta primers. The data were produced by immunoSEQ multiplex PCR, yet TCRdb's version contains in-frame clones alone and is incomplete. Recorded for this sample: about 160,000 clones. The sequencing input was PBMCs. This receptor was obtained from a man aged 25-45 years in good health and CMV-seronegative. The chain uses TRBV19 and TRBJ2-2; TRBD2 is a possible D gene (5 bases). CDR3 bases: TGTGCCAGTAGTATAGGCGGGCCTGGGACCGGGGAGCTGTTTTTT. Translated: CASSIGGPGTGELFF.